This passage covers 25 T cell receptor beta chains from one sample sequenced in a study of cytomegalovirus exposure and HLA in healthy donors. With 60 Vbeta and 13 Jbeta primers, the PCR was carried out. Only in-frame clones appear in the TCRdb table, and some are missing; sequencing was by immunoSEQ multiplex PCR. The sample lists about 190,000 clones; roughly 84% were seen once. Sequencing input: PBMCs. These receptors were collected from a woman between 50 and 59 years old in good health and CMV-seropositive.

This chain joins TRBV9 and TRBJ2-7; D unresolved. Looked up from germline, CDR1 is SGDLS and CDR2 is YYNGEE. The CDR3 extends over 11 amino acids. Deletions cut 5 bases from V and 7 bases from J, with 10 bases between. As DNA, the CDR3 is TGTGCCAGCAGTTTTGACGGGGAGCAGTACTTC. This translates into CASSFDGEQYF.

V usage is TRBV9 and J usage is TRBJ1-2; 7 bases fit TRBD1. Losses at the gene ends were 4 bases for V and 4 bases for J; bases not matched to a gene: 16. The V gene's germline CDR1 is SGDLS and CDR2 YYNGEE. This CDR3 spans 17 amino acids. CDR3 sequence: CASSLGGTVLRGYGYTF. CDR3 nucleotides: TGTGCCAGCAGCCTAGGGGGGACAGTCCTCAGGGGCTATGGCTACACCTTC.

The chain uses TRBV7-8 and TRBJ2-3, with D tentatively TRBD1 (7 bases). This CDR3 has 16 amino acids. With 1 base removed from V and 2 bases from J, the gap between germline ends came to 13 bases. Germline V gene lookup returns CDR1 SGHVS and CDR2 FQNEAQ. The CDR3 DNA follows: TGTGCCAGCAGCTTAGACCGACAGGGACTCACAGATACGCAGTATTTT. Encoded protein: CASSLDRQGLTDTQYF.

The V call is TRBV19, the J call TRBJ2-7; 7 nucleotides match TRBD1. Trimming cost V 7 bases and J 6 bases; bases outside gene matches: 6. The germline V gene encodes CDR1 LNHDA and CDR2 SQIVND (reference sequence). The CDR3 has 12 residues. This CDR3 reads CASTRQGGEQYF. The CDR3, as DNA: TGTGCCAGTACCAGACAGGGTGGCGAGCAGTACTTC.

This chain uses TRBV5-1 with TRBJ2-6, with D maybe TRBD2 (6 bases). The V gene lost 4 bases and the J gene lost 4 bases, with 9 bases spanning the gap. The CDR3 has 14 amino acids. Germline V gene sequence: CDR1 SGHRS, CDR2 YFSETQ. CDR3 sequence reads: CASSQRAGANVLTF. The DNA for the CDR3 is TGCGCCAGCAGCCAGCGGGCAGGGGCCAACGTCCTGACTTTC. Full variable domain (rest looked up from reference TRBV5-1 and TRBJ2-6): KAGVTQTPRYLIKTRGQQVTLSCSPISGHRSVSWYQQTPGQGLQFLFEYFSETQRNKGNFPGRFSGRQFSNSRSEMNVSTLELGDSALYLCASSQRAGANVLTFGAGSRLTVL.

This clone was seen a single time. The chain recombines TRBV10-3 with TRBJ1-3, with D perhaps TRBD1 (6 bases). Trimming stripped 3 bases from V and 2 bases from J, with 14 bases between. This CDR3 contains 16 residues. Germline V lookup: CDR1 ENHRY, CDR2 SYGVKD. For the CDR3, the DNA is TGTGCCATCAGTGACGGCAGGGGCCACCCTGGAAACACCATATATTTT. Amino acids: CAISDGRGHPGNTIYF.

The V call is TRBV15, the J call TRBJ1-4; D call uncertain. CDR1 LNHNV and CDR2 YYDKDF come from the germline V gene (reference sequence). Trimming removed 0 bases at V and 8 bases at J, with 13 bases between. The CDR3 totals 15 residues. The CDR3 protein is CATSRDFSGTEKLFF. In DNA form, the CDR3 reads TGTGCCACCAGCAGAGATTTTTCGGGAACCGAAAAACTGTTTTTT.

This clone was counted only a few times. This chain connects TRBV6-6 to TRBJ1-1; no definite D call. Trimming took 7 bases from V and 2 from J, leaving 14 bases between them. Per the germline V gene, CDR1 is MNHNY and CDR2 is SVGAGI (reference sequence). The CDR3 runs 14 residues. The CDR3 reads CASKAPGDNTEAFF. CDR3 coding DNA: TGTGCCAGCAAGGCCCCGGGAGATAACACTGAAGCTTTCTTT.

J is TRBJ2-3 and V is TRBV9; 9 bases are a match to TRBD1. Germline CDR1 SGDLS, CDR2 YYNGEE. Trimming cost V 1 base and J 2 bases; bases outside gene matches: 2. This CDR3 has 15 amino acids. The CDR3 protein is CASSVTGGPTDTQYF. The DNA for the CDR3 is TGTGCCAGCAGCGTAACAGGGGGCCCCACAGATACGCAGTATTTT.

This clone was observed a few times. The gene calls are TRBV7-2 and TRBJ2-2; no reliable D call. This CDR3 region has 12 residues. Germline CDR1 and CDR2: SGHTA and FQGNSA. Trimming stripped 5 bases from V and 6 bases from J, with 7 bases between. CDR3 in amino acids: CASSQLPGELFF. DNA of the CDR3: TGTGCCAGCAGCCAACTTCCCGGGGAGCTGTTTTTT.

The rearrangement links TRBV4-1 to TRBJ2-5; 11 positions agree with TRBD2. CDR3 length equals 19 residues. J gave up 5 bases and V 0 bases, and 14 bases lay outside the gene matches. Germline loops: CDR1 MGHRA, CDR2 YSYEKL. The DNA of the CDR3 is TGCGCCAGCAGCCAAGATAGGGCTAGCGGGGGGCCCCCCTACGAGACCCAGTACTTC. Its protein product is CASSQDRASGGPPYETQYF.

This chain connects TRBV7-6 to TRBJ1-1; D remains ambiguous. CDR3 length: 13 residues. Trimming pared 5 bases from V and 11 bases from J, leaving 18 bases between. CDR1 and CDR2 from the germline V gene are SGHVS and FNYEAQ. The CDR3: CASSRIVGDTAFF. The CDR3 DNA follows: TGTGCCAGCAGCCGGATTGTGGGTGACACGGCTTTCTTT.

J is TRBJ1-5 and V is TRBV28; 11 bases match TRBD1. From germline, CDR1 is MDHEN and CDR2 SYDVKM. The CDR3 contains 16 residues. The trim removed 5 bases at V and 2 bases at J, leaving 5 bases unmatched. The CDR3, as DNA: TGTGCCAGCAGTCGCCCGGGACAGGGGGGCAATCAGCCCCAGCATTTT. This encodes CASSRPGQGGNQPQHF.

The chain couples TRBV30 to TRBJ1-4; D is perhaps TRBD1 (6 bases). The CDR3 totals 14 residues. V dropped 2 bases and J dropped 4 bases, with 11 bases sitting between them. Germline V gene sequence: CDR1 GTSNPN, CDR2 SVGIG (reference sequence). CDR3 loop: CAWSIGRGNEKLFF. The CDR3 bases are TGTGCCTGGAGTATTGGCAGGGGTAATGAAAAACTGTTTTTT.

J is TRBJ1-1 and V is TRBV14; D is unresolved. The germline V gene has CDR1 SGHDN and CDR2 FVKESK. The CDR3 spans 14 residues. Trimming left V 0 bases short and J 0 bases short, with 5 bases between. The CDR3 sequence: CASSQESVNTEAFF. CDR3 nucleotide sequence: TGTGCCAGCAGCCAAGAGAGCGTGAACACTGAAGCTTTCTTT.

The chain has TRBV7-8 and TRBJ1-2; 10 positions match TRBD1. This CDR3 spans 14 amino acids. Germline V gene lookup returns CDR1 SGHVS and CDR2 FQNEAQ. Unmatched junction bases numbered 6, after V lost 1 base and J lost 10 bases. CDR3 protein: CASSLGGDRGAYTF. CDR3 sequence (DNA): TGTGCCAGCAGCTTAGGGGGGGACAGGGGTGCCTACACCTTC.

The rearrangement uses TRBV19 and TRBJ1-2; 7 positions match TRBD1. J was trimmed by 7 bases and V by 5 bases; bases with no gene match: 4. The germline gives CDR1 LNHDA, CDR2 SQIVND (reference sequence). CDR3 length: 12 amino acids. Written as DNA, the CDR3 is TGTGCCAGTAGTCCAAACAGGGGTGGCTACACCTTC. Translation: CASSPNRGGYTF.

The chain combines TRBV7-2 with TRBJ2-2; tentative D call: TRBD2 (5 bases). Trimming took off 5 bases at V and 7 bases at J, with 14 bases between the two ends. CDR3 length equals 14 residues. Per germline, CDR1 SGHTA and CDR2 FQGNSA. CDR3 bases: TGTGCCAGCAGCCTCTATCATAGCGTCGGGGAGCTGTTTTTT. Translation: CASSLYHSVGELFF.

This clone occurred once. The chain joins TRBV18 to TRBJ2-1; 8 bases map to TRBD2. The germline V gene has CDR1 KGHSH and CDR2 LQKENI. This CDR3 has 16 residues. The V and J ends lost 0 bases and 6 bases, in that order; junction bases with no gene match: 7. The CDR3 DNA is TGTGCCAGCTCACCACCCGGGAGGGGACAAACCAATGAGCAGTTCTTC. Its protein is CASSPPGRGQTNEQFF.

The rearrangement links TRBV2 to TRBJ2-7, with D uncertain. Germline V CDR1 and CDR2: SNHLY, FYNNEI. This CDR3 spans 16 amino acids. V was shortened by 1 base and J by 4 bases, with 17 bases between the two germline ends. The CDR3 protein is CASSEGSTTNPYEQYF. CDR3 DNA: TGTGCCAGCAGTGAAGGTTCCACCACAAACCCGTACGAGCAGTACTTC.

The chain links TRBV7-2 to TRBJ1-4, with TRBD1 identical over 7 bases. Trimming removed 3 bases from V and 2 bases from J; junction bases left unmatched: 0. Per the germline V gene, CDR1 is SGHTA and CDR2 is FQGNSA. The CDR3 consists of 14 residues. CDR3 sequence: CASSLTGTNEKLFF. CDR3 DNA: TGTGCCAGCAGCTTGACAGGGACTAATGAAAAACTGTTTTTT.

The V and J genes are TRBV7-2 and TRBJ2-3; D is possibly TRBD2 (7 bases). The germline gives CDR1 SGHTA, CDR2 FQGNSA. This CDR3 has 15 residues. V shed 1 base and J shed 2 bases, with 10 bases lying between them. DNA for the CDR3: TGTGCCAGCAGCTTAGTCGCGGGGGCCACAGATACGCAGTATTTT. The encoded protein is CASSLVAGATDTQYF.

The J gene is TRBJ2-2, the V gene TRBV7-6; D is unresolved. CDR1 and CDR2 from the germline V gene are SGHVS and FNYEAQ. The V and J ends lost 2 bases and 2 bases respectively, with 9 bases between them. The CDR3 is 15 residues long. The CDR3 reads CASSLRAGNTGELFF. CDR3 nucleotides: TGTGCCAGCAGCTTAAGAGCAGGAAACACCGGGGAGCTGTTTTTT.

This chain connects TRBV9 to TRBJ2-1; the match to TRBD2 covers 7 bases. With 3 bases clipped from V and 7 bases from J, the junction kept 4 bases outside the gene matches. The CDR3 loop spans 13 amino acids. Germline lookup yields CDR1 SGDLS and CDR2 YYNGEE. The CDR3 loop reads CASSATSRNEQFF. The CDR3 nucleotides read TGTGCCAGCAGCGCGACTAGCAGGAATGAGCAGTTCTTC. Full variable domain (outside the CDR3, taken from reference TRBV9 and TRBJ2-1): DSGVTQTPKHLITATGQRVTLRCSPRSGDLSVYWYQQSLDQGLQFLIQYYNGEERAKGNILERFSAQQFPDLHSELNLSSLELGDSALYFCASSATSRNEQFFGPGTRLTVL.

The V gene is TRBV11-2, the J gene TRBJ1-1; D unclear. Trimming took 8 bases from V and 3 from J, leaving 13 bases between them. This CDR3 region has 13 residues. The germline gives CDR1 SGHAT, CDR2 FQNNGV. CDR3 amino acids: CASRGLSDTEAFF. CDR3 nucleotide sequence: TGTGCCAGCCGAGGTTTAAGTGACACTGAAGCTTTCTTT.